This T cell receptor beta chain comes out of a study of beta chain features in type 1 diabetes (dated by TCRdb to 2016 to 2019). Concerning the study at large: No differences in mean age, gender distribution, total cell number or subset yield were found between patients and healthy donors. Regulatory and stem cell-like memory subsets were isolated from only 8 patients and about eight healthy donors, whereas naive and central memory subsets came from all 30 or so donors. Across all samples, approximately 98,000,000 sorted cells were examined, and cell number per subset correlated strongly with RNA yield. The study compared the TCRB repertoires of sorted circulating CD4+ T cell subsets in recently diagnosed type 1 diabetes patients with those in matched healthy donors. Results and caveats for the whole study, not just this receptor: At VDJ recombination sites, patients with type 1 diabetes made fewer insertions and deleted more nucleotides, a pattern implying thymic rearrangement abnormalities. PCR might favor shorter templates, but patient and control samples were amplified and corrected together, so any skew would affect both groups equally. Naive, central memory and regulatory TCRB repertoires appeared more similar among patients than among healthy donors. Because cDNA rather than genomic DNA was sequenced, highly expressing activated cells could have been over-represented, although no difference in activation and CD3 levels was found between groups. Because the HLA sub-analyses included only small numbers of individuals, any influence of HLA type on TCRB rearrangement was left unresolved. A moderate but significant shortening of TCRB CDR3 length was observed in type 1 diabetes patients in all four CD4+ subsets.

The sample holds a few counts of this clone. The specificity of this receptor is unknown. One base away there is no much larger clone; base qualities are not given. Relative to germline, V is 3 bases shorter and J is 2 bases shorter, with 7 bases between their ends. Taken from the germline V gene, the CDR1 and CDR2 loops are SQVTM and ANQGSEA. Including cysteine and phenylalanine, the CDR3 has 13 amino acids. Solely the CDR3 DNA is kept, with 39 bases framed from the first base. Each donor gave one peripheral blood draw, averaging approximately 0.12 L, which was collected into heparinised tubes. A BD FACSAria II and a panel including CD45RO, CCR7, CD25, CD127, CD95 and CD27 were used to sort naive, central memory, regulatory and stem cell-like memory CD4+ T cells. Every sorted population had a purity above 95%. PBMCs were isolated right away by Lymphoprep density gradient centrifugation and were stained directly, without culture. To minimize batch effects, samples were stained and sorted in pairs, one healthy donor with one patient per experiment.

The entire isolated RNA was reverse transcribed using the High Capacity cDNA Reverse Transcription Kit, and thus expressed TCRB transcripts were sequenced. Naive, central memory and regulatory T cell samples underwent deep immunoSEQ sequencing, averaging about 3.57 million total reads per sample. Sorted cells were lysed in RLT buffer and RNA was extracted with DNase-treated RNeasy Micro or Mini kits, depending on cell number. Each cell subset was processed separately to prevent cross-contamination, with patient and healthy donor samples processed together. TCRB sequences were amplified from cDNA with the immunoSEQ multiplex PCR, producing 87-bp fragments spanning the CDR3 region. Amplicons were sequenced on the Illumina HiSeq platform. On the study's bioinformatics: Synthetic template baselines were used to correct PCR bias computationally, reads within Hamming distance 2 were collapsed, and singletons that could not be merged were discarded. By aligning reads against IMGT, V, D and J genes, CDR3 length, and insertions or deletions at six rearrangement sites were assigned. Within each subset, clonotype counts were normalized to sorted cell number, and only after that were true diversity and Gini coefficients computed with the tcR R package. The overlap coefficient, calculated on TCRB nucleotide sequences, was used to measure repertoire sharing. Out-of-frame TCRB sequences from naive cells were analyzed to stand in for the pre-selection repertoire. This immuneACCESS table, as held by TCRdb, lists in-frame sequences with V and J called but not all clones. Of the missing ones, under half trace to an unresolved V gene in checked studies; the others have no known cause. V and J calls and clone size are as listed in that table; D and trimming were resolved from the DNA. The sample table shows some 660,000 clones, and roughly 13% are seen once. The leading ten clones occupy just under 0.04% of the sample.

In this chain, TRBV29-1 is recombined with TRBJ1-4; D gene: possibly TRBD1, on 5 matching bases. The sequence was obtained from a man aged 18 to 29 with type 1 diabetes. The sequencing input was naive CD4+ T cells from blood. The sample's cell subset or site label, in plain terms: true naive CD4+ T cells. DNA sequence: TGCAGCGTTGAGGGGGTGACTAATGAAAAACTGTTTTTT. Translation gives CSVEGVTNEKLFF.